A selection of T cell receptor beta chains follows, all from one sample in a study of shared clonotypes between healthy human individuals. TCRdb's table, derived via immunoSEQ multiplex PCR, lists solely in-frame clones and lacks some. Here the sample spans 2 million to 2.5 million clones, around 95% being singletons. The source material was naive CD4+ T cells sorted from blood. The receptor set was obtained from a young man in good health. Each CDR3 is given with its conserved first and last residue.

v_call | cdr3_aa
TRBV29-1 | CSLSRGGSTDTQYF
TRBV6-5 | CASSYSSGGTSYGYTF
TRBV25-1 | CASSDPGLPAGEQYF
TRBV7-2 | CASSSGTSGSGQYF
TRBV30 | CAWSSLTGANSPLHF
TRBV30 | CAWSQNAGFQETQYF
TRBV6-1 | CASSVRAVTEAFF
TRBV4-3 | CASSRWTSAGTQYF
TRBV10-3 | CAVTSGASNTGELFF
TRBV6-5 | CASSYDRGNTDTQYF
TRBV5-6 | CASSWRTGGVRNEQFF
TRBV5-4 | CASSRTSFSYNEQFF
TRBV18 | CASSPRGFQETQYF
TRBV27 | CASSLQGQKNTEAFF
TRBV30 | CAWSQWGSPLHF
TRBV4-1 | CASSQVVKGQRNSPLHF
TRBV10-1 | CASRTGGGEQFF
TRBV5-1 | CASSLPLPGQYEQYF
TRBV6-5 | CASKSAGASEQYF
TRBV30 | CAWRTSGNTGELFF
TRBV19 | CASSIRASGGLSTDTQYF
TRBV15 | CATSRKRETVVEQFF
TRBV7-9 | CASSQDKNLQHF
TRBV10-2 | CASAQTAYNEQFF
TRBV11-2 | CASSLKGYEQYF
TRBV13 | CASSPVWDTNTQYF
TRBV18 | CASSPGVERLLGEQYF
TRBV28 | CASSPRREKLFF
TRBV27 | CASSLYRGEVHNEQFF
TRBV27 | CASSSNRGPYEQYF
TRBV7-2 | CASSSPGQGKEQYF
TRBV14 | CASSQGLAGGRNEQFF
TRBV5-1 | CASSLDRVTYNEQFF
TRBV5-8 | CASSPSGEETQYF
TRBV20-1 | CSASVATIPFF
TRBV27 | CASSAHLGQRAWENGYTF
TRBV30 | CAWSKPFSYEQYF
TRBV10-1 | CASSVRQGLFTEAFF
TRBV10-2 | CASRQGNTEAFF
TRBV7-2 | CASSLWDRNYNEQFF
TRBV27 | CASNPATMNVDTQYF
TRBV5-8 | CASSFRGRNQPQHF
TRBV10-1 | CASSRTSSTDTQYF
TRBV6-6 | CASRPGQGVHSPLHF
TRBV5-8 | CASSSSNSPLHF
TRBV5-4 | CASSLEAQREGTDTQYF
TRBV30 | CAWDSLGRGRVAQYF
TRBV6-5 | CASKRDSSNQPQHF
TRBV18 | CASSPRLESDTQYF
TRBV7-2 | CASSLVGTSGQETQYF
TRBV5-8 | CASSRDRSRDTQYF
TRBV11-2 | CASSLGRWEQYF
TRBV7-2 | CASSLTSGVTGELFF
TRBV10-3 | CAISESFSSRNTIYF